One sample yielded the 10 T cell receptor beta chains listed below, sequenced in a study of cytomegalovirus exposure and HLA in healthy donors. It was with 60 Vbeta and 13 Jbeta primers that the PCR ran. Using immunoSEQ multiplex PCR, the repertoire was profiled, and TCRdb retains in-frame clones only, with some absent. Here the sample spans about 75,000 clones, more than 65% being singletons. Sample: PBMCs. The receptors come from a man aged 70-80 years in good health and CMV-seropositive.

This clone was detected a few times. The chain has TRBV5-1 and TRBJ2-5; D is perhaps TRBD2 (5 bases). Germline lookup yields CDR1 SGHRS and CDR2 YFSETQ. The V and J ends lost 0 bases and 5 bases respectively, with 11 bases between them. This CDR3 has 14 residues. CDR3 sequence: CASSLELEEETQYF. The CDR3 nucleotides are TGCGCCAGCAGCTTGGAACTAGAGGAGGAGACCCAGTACTTC.

This chain joins TRBV5-6 and TRBJ2-1; TRBD2 is a possible D gene (5 bases). The CDR3 runs to 13 residues. Germline CDR1 reads SGHDT; CDR2 reads YYEEEE. Between the trimmed V and J ends, which lost 10 bases and 2 bases, there was a span of 13 bases. CDR3 residues: CAGTRGTYNEQFF. The CDR3 DNA reads TGTGCCGGCACTAGAGGCACCTACAATGAGCAGTTCTTC.

The CDR3 DNA reads TGTGCCAGCTCGAAGACTAGCGGGAGTCCATACAATGAGCAGTTCTTC. Its translation is CASSKTSGSPYNEQFF. The chain carries TRBV18 and TRBJ2-1; 12 bases align to TRBD2. CDR1 KGHSH and CDR2 LQKENI come from the germline V gene. V gave up 6 bases and J gave up 4 bases; unmatched junction bases: 7. The CDR3 contains 16 residues. The full variable domain, in which reference TRBV18 and TRBJ2-1 provide the parts outside the CDR3, is NAGVMQNPRHLVRRRGQEARLRCSPMKGHSHVYWYRQLPEEGLKFMVYLQKENIIDESGMPKERFSAEFPKEGPSILRIQQVVRGDSAAYFCASSKTSGSPYNEQFFGPGTRLTVL.

The chain is built from TRBV19 and TRBJ1-2, with TRBD1 as a possible D gene (5 bases). CDR1 and CDR2 from the germline V gene are LNHDA and SQIVND (reference sequence). The CDR3 has 11 residues. Deletions cut 5 bases from V and 8 bases from J, with 9 bases between. CDR3 residues: CASSQGSGYTF. CDR3 in DNA: TGTGCCAGTAGTCAGGGTAGCGGCTACACCTTC.

This clone was detected only once. The chain uses TRBV13 and TRBJ2-4; TRBD2 agrees at 10 bases. The CDR3 is 14 amino acids. Germline V gene lookup returns CDR1 PRHDT and CDR2 FYEKMQ (reference sequence). V lost 7 bases, J lost 6 bases, and 6 bases stayed unmatched. For the CDR3, the DNA is TGTGCCAGCAAAAAGCGGGAGGGTGGAAACATTCAGTACTTC. Amino acid sequence: CASKKREGGNIQYF.

This chain connects TRBV27 to TRBJ2-7; D perhaps matches TRBD1 (5 bases). The CDR3 consists of 12 residues. Germline V gene sequence: CDR1 MNHEY, CDR2 SMNVEV (reference sequence). V was shortened by 10 bases and J by 2 bases, with 12 bases between the two germline ends. The CDR3 region has the DNA TGTGCCACCCGGACAACTACCTACGAGCAGTACTTC. It translates to CATRTTTYEQYF.

The chain employs TRBV4-3 and TRBJ1-2; 8 bases agree with TRBD1. The CDR3 consists of 15 residues. CDR1 is LGHNA, CDR2 YSLEER, per germline. The V gene end was trimmed by 3 bases and the J gene end by 2 bases; junction bases not matched to a gene: 5. In DNA, the CDR3 is TGCGCCAGCAGCCATGCCGGGACAGGAAACTATGGCTACACCTTC. It specifies CASSHAGTGNYGYTF.

The chain recombines TRBV29-1 with TRBJ2-7; 7 bases agree with TRBD2. V dropped 0 bases and J dropped 6; count of bases not matched to a gene: 14. This CDR3 has 16 residues. Germline values: CDR1 SQVTM, CDR2 ANQGSEA. In DNA form, the CDR3 reads TGCAGCGTTGAAGACGGGCAACGTCGGGGAGGGTTCGAGCAGTACTTC. This translates into CSVEDGQRRGGFEQYF.

This sequence joins TRBV6-5 and TRBJ2-7; TRBD2 is a possible D gene (5 bases). This CDR3 contains 14 residues. Germline V gene lookup returns CDR1 MNHEY and CDR2 SVGAGI. V lost 4 bases and J lost 6, with 16 bases in between. The CDR3 sequence is CASSSPVGSGEQYF. Written as DNA, the CDR3 is TGTGCCAGCAGTTCCCCAGTTGGGAGCGGCGAGCAGTACTTC.

CDR3 DNA: TGTGCCAGCAGCACAGGGCAGAGCCCCTACGAGCAGTACTTC. Its protein product is CASSTGQSPYEQYF. This chain uses TRBV28 with TRBJ2-7; D perhaps matches TRBD1 (6 bases). Trimming left V 6 bases short and J 2 bases short, with 14 bases between. This CDR3 contains 14 residues. The germline V gene has CDR1 MDHEN and CDR2 SYDVKM.